This paragraph reports one TCR beta chain. Its specificity is unknown. The treatment denotes: approximately nine-day PBMC culture with coronavirus spike peptide pools or control peptides (ViraFEST assay). Positive PCR dates covered March to December 2020, before US Alpha, Beta and Delta variants. This sample stems from a study of vaccination and CD4 T cells after COVID-19. Study-level findings and limits: From a median of roughly 20 to 40, SARS-CoV-2-reactive clonotypes increased, though not significantly.

An Oncomine TCR Beta short-read assay was used to sequence the DNA from cultured CD4+ T cells. MiXCR, run by TCRdb on the PCR reads, gives a single entry per CDR3 protein. Here the sample spans some 15,000 distinct CDR3 sequences, 52% being singletons. The CDR3 has 15 residues. V was shortened by 7 bases and J by 8 bases, with 22 bases between the two germline ends. The germline gives CDR1 SGHRS, CDR2 YFSETQ. The chain links TRBV5-1 to TRBJ2-1; D remains ambiguous. The clonotype originates from a human donor who had recovered from COVID-19. Material: CD4+ T cells from blood, cultured in vitro. CDR3 coding DNA: TGCGCCAGCGGGAAGACGCCGGTTGGTATAGATGAGCAGTTCTTC. It encodes CASGKTPVGIDEQFF.